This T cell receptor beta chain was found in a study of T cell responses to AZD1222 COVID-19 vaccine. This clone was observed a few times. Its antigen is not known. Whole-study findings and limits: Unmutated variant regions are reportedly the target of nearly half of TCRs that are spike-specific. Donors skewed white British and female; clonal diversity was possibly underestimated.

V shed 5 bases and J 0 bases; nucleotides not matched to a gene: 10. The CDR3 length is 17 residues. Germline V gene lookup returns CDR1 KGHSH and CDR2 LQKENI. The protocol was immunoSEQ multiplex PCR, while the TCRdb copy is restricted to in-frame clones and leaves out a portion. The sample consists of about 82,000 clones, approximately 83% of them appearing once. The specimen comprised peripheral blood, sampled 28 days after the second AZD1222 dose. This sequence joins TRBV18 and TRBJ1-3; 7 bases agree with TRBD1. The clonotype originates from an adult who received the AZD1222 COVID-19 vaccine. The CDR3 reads CASSELQQGPSGNTIYF. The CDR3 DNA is TGTGCCAGCTCAGAGCTCCAACAGGGGCCCTCTGGAAACACCATATATTTT.